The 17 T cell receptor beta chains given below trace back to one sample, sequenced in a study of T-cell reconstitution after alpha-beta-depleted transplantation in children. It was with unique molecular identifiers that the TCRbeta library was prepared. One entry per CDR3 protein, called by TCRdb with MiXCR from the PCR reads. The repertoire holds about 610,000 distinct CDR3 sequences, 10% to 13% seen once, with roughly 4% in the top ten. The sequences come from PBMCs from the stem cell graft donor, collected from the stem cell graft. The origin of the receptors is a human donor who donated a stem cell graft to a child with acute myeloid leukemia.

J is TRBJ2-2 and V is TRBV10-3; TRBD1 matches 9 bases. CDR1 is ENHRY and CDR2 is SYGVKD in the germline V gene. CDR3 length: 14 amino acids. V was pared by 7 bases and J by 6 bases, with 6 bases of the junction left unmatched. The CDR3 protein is CAITTGQGSGELFF. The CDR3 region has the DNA TGTGCCATCACCACGGGACAGGGTTCCGGGGAGCTGTTTTTT.

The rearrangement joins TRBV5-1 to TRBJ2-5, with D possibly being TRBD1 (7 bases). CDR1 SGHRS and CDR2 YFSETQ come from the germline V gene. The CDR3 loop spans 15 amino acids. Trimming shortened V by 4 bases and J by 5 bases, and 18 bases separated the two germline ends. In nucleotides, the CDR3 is TGCGCCAGCAGCCCCGGAGGGGGCCTCGGTGAGACCCAGTACTTC. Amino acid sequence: CASSPGGGLGETQYF.

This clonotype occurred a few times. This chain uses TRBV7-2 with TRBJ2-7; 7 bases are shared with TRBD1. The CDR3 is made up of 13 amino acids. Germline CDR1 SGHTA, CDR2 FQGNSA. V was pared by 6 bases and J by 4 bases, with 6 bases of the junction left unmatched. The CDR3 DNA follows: TGTGCCAGCAGAAAAACAGGGGTTTACGAGCAGTACTTC. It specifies CASRKTGVYEQYF.

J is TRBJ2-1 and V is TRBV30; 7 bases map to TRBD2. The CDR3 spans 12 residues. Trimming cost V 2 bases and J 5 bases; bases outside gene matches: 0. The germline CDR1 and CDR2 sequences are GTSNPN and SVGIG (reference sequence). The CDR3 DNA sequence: TGTGCCTGGAGTCGGGGGGACAATGAGCAGTTCTTC. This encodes CAWSRGDNEQFF. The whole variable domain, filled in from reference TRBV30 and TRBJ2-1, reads SQTIHQWPATLVQPVGSPLSLECTVEGTSNPNLYWYRQAAGRGLQLLFYSVGIGQISSEVPQNLSASRPQDRQFILSSKKLLLSDSGFYLCAWSRGDNEQFFGPGTRLTVL.

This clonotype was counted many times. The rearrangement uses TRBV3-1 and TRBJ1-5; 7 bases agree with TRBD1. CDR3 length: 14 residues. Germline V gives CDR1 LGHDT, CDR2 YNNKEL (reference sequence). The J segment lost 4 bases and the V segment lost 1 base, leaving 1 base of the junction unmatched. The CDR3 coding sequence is TGTGCCAGCAGCCAAGGACAGGGTAATCAGCCCCAGCATTTT. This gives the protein CASSQGQGNQPQHF.

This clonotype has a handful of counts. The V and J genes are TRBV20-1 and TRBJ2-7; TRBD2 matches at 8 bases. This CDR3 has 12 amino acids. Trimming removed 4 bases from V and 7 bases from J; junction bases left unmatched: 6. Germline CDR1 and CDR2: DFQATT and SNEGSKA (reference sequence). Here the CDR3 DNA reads TGCAGTGCTAAGAGGGCTAGCGGGGAGCAGTACTTC. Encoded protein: CSAKRASGEQYF.

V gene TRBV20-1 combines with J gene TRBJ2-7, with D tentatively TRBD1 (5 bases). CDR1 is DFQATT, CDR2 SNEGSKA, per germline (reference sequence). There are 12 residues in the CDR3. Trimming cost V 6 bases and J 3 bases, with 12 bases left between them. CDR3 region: CSAPGIHYEQYF. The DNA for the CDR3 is TGCAGTGCCCCAGGGATCCACTACGAGCAGTACTTC.

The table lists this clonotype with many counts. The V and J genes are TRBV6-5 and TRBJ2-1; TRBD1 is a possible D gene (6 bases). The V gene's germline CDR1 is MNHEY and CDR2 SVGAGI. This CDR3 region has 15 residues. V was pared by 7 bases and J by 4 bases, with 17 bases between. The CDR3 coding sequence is TGTGCCAGCATCCGTGGACAGCTTCGTTACAATGAGCAGTTCTTC. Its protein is CASIRGQLRYNEQFF.

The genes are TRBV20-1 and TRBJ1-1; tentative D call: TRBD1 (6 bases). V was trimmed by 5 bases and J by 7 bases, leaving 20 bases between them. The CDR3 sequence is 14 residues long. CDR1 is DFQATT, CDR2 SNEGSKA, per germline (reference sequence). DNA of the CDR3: TGCAGTGCTCCCTCATCGGGGGGGCGCGGTGAAGCTTTCTTT. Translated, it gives CSAPSSGGRGEAFF.

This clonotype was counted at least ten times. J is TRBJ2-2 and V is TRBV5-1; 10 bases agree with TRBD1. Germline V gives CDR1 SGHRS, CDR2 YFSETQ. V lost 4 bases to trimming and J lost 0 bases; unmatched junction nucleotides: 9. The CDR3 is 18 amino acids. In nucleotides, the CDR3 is TGCGCCAGCAGCCCGGGACAGGGGAGGGGACCGAACACCGGGGAGCTGTTTTTT. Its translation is CASSPGQGRGPNTGELFF.

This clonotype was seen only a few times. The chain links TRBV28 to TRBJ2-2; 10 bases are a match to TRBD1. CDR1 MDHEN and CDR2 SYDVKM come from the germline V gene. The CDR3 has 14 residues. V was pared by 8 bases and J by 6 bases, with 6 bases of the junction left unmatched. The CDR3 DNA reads TGTGCCAGCCGGACAGGGGGTAAATCCGGGGAGCTGTTTTTT. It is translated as CASRTGGKSGELFF.

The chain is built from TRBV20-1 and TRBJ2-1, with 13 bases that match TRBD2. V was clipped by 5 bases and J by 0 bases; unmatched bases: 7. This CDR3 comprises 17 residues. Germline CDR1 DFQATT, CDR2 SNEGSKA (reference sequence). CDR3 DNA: TGCAGTGCTCGCACTAGCGGGAGGGCCCCCTCCTACAATGAGCAGTTCTTC. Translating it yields CSARTSGRAPSYNEQFF.

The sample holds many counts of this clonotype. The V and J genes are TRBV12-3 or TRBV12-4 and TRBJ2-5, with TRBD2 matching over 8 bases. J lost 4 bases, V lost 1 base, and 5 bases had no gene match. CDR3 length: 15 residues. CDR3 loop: CASSLDAGGRETQYF. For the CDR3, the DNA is TGTGCCAGCAGTTTAGATGCGGGGGGAAGAGAGACCCAGTACTTC.

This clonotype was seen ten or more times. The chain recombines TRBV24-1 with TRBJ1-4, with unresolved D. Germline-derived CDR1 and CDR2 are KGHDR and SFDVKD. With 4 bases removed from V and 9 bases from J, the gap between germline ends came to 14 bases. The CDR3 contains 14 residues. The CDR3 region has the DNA TGTGCCACCAGTGAAACACCCGCTTTGAAAAAACTGTTTTTT. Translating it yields CATSETPALKKLFF.

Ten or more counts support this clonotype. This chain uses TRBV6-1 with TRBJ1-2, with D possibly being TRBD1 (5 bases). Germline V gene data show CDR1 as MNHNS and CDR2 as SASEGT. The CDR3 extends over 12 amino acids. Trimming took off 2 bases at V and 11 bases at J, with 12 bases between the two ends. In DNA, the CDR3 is TGTGCCAGCAGTGAAATGGGGCTCCCTTACACCTTC. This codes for CASSEMGLPYTF.

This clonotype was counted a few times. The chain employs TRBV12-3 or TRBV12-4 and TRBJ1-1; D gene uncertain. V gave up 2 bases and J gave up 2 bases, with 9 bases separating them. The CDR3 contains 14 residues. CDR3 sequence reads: CASSLRVFNTEAFF. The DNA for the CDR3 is TGTGCCAGCAGTTTAAGGGTCTTTAACACTGAAGCTTTCTTT.

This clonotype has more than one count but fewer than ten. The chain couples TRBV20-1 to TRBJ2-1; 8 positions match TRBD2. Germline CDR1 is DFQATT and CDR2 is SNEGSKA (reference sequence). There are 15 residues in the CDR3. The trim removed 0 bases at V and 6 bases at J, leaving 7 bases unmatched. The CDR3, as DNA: TGCAGTGCTAGAGATAGGGGACTAGGTCGCAATGAGCAGTTCTTC. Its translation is CSARDRGLGRNEQFF.